Shown below are 16 T cell receptor beta chains from a single sample sequenced in a study of OX40 agonist ivuxolimab in advanced cancers. TCRdb's table, derived via immunoSEQ multiplex PCR, lists solely in-frame clones and lacks some. The sample lists under 70,000 clones; 80% to 90% were seen once. The sequences come from CD4+ or CD8+ T cells sorted from blood, collected in a trial of the OX40 agonist ivuxolimab. Every receptor here comes from an adult with an advanced solid tumor such as melanoma, head and neck, liver or kidney cancer.

This sequence joins TRBV19 and TRBJ1-4; D possibly corresponds to TRBD1 (5 bases). CDR1 is LNHDA, CDR2 SQIVND, per germline (reference sequence). V lost 7 bases and J lost 1, with 13 bases in between. There are 15 residues in the CDR3. In nucleotides, the CDR3 is TGTGCCAGTACCCCCCGAGGGGAAACTAATGAAAAACTGTTTTTT. It yields the protein CASTPRGETNEKLFF.

The chain joins TRBV2 to TRBJ1-4, with D unresolved. CDR1 SNHLY and CDR2 FYNNEI come from the germline V gene. The V gene lost 2 bases and the J gene lost 7 bases, with 17 bases spanning the gap. This CDR3 is 16 amino acids long. As DNA, the CDR3 is TGTGCCAGCAGTGAAAATTTGGGAAGAAGAACTGAAAAACTGTTTTTT. Its protein is CASSENLGRRTEKLFF.

This clone was recorded only once. The V and J genes are TRBV5-6 and TRBJ1-1; 7 nucleotides match TRBD1. The CDR3 extends over 17 amino acids. In germline, CDR1 is SGHDT, CDR2 YYEEEE. With V trimmed by 4 bases and J by 0 bases, 12 bases remained unmatched. CDR3 region: CASSGGQGDFMNTEAFF. In DNA form, the CDR3 reads TGTGCCAGCAGCGGGGGGCAGGGGGACTTCATGAACACTGAAGCTTTCTTT.

The chain joins TRBV7-9 to TRBJ2-1; D is undetermined. Germline values: CDR1 SEHNR, CDR2 FQNEAQ (reference sequence). CDR3 length: 14 residues. V was shortened by 8 bases and J by 2 bases, with 13 bases between the two germline ends. CDR3 sequence reads: CASPPGPAYNEQFF. The DNA of the CDR3 is TGTGCCAGCCCGCCCGGGCCAGCCTACAATGAGCAGTTCTTC.

V gene TRBV19 combines with J gene TRBJ2-6; tentative D call: TRBD2 (5 bases). The germline CDR1 and CDR2 sequences are LNHDA and SQIVND (reference sequence). The CDR3 sequence is 14 residues long. Trimming cost V 11 bases and J 0 bases, with 11 bases left between them. The DNA for the CDR3 is TGTGCCGTGGGAGACCGCTCTGGGGCCAACGTCCTGACTTTC. Translating gives CAVGDRSGANVLTF.

The genes are TRBV11-1 and TRBJ2-2; D ambiguous. The CDR3 is 15 residues long. In germline, CDR1 is SGHAT, CDR2 FQDESV (reference sequence). V dropped 6 bases and J dropped 6 bases, with 17 bases sitting between them. The CDR3: CASSLSPTLSGELFF. The CDR3 coding sequence is TGTGCCAGCAGTTTGTCCCCAACCCTGTCCGGGGAGCTGTTTTTT.

The CDR3 sequence is CASRDGLTYEQYF. As DNA, the CDR3 is TGTGCCAGCAGGGACGGACTGACCTACGAGCAGTACTTC. The chain joins TRBV6-5 to TRBJ2-7; D is perhaps TRBD2 (5 bases). The CDR3 runs to 13 residues. V was cut by 6 bases and J by 2 bases, with 11 bases left in between. The germline gives CDR1 MNHEY, CDR2 SVGAGI.

The J gene is TRBJ2-5, the V gene TRBV30; 12 bases are a match to TRBD2. The CDR3 runs 16 residues. V shed 3 bases, J shed 5 bases, and the junction held 10 bases outside the gene matches. Germline lookup yields CDR1 GTSNPN and CDR2 SVGIG (reference sequence). The CDR3 sequence: CAWSETGTSGSETQYF. CDR3 DNA: TGTGCCTGGAGCGAAACCGGGACTAGCGGGTCCGAGACCCAGTACTTC.

The V call is TRBV10-2, the J call TRBJ1-2, with a possible D match to TRBD1 (5 bases). Trimming stripped 5 bases from V and 2 bases from J, with 15 bases between. This CDR3 spans 15 amino acids. Germline V gene sequence: CDR1 WSHSY, CDR2 SAAADI. The CDR3 here is CASSQGAGLNYGYTF. The CDR3 nucleotides are TGCGCCAGCAGTCAAGGGGCAGGCCTCAACTATGGCTACACCTTC.

The table lists this clone with a count of one. V and J are TRBV5-4 and TRBJ2-5; 13 bases are a match to TRBD2. The V segment lost 4 bases and the J segment 5 bases; nucleotides outside the gene matches: 5. The germline V gene encodes CDR1 SGHNT and CDR2 YYREEE (reference sequence). This CDR3 has 15 residues. CDR3 coding DNA: TGTGCCAGCAGCATCGGACTAGCGGGGGACGAGACCCAGTACTTC. Translation: CASSIGLAGDETQYF.

The chain employs TRBV27 and TRBJ1-4; D call uncertain. V lost 6 bases to trimming and J lost 2 bases, with 10 bases between them. The CDR3 covers 14 residues. Germline V gives CDR1 MNHEY, CDR2 SMNVEV (reference sequence). CDR3 in amino acids: CASSPSDTNEKLFF. The CDR3 nucleotides read TGTGCCAGCAGCCCGTCAGATACTAATGAAAAACTGTTTTTT. Drawing the rest from reference TRBV27 and TRBJ1-4, the complete variable domain is EAQVTQNPRYLITVTGKKLTVTCSQNMNHEYMSWYRQDPGLGLRQIYYSMNVEVTDKGDVPEGYKVSRKEKRNFPLILESPSPNQTSLYFCASSPSDTNEKLFFGSGTQLSVL.

This rearrangement joins TRBV9 to TRBJ2-7; the match to TRBD1 covers 9 bases. This CDR3 has 14 residues. CDR1 is SGDLS, CDR2 YYNGEE, per germline. Trimming took 4 bases from V and 5 from J; bases not matched to a gene: 7. The DNA of the CDR3 is TGTGCCAGCAGCCCCGGACAGGGGACGGACGAGCAGTACTTC. Residues: CASSPGQGTDEQYF.

This clone was found a few times. The V and J genes are TRBV20-1 and TRBJ1-1; the D is unclear. Trimming stripped 0 bases from V and 6 bases from J, with 5 bases between. This CDR3 comprises 11 residues. Germline V CDR1 and CDR2: DFQATT, SNEGSKA (reference sequence). The DNA of the CDR3 is TGCAGTGCTAGAGATACGGCTGAAGCTTTCTTT. Amino acids: CSARDTAEAFF.

This clone was recorded only once. V gene TRBV29-1 combines with J gene TRBJ2-1, with a possible D match to TRBD2 (6 bases). With 6 bases removed from V and 0 bases from J, the gap between germline ends came to 12 bases. CDR1 SQVTM and CDR2 ANQGSEA come from the germline V gene. The CDR3 is 14 amino acids. CDR3 region: CSVIAESSYNEQFF. The DNA for the CDR3 is TGCAGCGTAATAGCGGAAAGCTCCTACAATGAGCAGTTCTTC.

This chain uses TRBV7-9 with TRBJ1-1, with D possibly TRBD1 on 5 matching bases. From germline, CDR1 is SEHNR and CDR2 FQNEAQ (reference sequence). The CDR3 runs 13 residues. V lost 5 bases and J lost 1, with 8 bases in between. CDR3: CASSHGTNTEAFF. DNA of the CDR3: TGTGCCAGCAGCCATGGGACGAACACTGAAGCTTTCTTT.

This rearrangement joins TRBV18 to TRBJ1-5; 7 nucleotides line up with TRBD1. The ends lost 4 bases at V and 5 bases at J; junction bases unmatched: 2. The CDR3 has 13 residues. Germline V lookup: CDR1 KGHSH, CDR2 LQKENI. The CDR3 sequence: CASSQGGDQPQHF. DNA for the CDR3: TGTGCCAGCTCACAAGGGGGCGATCAGCCCCAGCATTTT.